The rows below give T cell receptor beta chains drawn from one sample of a study of a mutant IDH1 vaccine in newly diagnosed glioma. This table comes from immunoSEQ multiplex PCR, and its TCRdb copy is limited to in-frame clones, with some not included. The sample contains roughly 70,000 clones, approximately 83% of which appear only once. Sample: PBMCs, taken from a glioma patient treated with radiotherapy, temozolomide or both. Receptors originate from a young man with glioma. Both conserved end residues are part of each CDR3. A D gene is named only where the DNA matches it firmly. Only part of the rows carry a size: once, few, many, or a class if the clone is expanded.

once | TRBJ2-3 | TRBD2 | TRBV2 | CAILAGGHTDTQYF | TGTGCCATCTTAGCGGGGGGTCATACAGATACGCAGTATTTT
- | TRBJ2-7 | TRBD1 | TRBV19 | CASSAWTGVSEQYF | TGTGCCAGTAGTGCGTGGACAGGGGTTTCCGAGCAGTACTTC
- | TRBJ1-1 | - | TRBV7-2 | CASSLDREDEAFF | TGTGCCAGCAGCTTAGACAGGGAGGATGAAGCTTTCTTT
- | TRBJ2-3 | TRBD2 | TRBV29-1 | CSVASGGAGDTQYF | TGCAGCGTTGCTAGCGGGGGGGCAGGGGATACGCAGTATTTT
- | TRBJ1-2 | - | TRBV5-6 | CASSSWMAGDFYGYTF | TGTGCCAGCAGCTCCTGGATGGCAGGGGACTTCTATGGCTACACCTTC
few | TRBJ1-1 | - | TRBV18 | CASSPWETSNTEAFF | TGTGCCAGCTCCCCTTGGGAAACGAGCAACACTGAAGCTTTCTTT
- | TRBJ2-1 | - | TRBV19 | CASGNNEQFF | TGTGCCAGTGGGAACAATGAGCAGTTCTTC
once | TRBJ2-3 | TRBD2 | TRBV19 | CASSPWTSGESDTQYF | TGTGCCAGTAGTCCTTGGACTAGCGGGGAGTCAGATACGCAGTATTTT
- | TRBJ2-7 | - | TRBV28 | CASSSRPWEQYF | TGTGCCAGCAGTTCGAGACCCTGGGAGCAGTACTTC
- | TRBJ2-1 | TRBD2 | TRBV2 | CASSALAGGPVSSYNEQFF | TGTGCCAGCAGTGCGCTAGCGGGGGGGCCCGTTAGCTCCTACAATGAGCAGTTCTTC
- | TRBJ1-1 | - | TRBV29-1 | CSVEGSGPGNTEAFF | TGCAGCGTTGAGGGTAGTGGGCCGGGGAACACTGAAGCTTTCTTT
- | TRBJ2-1 | - | TRBV29-1 | CSVAEGSSYNEQFF | TGCAGCGTGGCAGAGGGGAGCTCCTACAATGAGCAGTTCTTC
- | TRBJ2-3 | TRBD2 | TRBV5-4 | CASSPRGLALADTQYF | TGTGCCAGCAGCCCGCGTGGACTAGCTTTAGCAGATACGCAGTATTTT
- | TRBJ2-7 | - | TRBV6-6 | CASSYWTNDEQYF | TGTGCCAGCAGTTACTGGACCAACGACGAGCAGTACTTC
- | TRBJ2-1 | TRBD1 | TRBV9 | CASSVARDRGHEQFF | TGTGCCAGCAGCGTAGCCCGGGACAGGGGCCATGAGCAGTTCTTC
- | TRBJ2-5 | - | TRBV27 | CASSLDQETQYF | TGTGCCAGCAGTCTGGACCAAGAGACCCAGTACTTC
- | TRBJ2-3 | - | TRBV7-9 | CASSSSGTPRTHTQYF | TGTGCCAGCAGCTCTTCCGGGACACCCCGCACCCATACGCAGTATTTT
- | TRBJ1-2 | - | TRBV7-9 | CASSYRDYYGYTF | TGTGCCAGCAGCTATAGGGATTACTATGGCTACACCTTC
few | TRBJ1-5 | - | TRBV2 | CASRGPRVEPQHF | TGTGCCAGCAGGGGCCCCCGGGTGGAGCCCCAGCATTTT
- | TRBJ1-1 | - | TRBV7-9 | CASSLRGFTEAFF | TGTGCCAGCAGCTTAAGGGGGTTTACTGAAGCTTTCTTT
- | TRBJ2-3 | - | TRBV7-8 | CASSLALIGGPSTDTQYF | TGTGCCAGCAGCTTAGCGCTTATCGGGGGGCCTAGCACAGATACGCAGTATTTT
few | TRBJ1-6 | - | TRBV7-9 | CASSLVGGRGNSPLHF | TGTGCCAGCAGCTTAGTGGGGGGTAGGGGTAATTCACCCCTCCACTTT
few | TRBJ1-1 | TRBD1 | TRBV7-9 | CASSLRGDRSETEAFF | TGTGCCAGCAGCTTACGGGGGGACAGGAGTGAAACTGAAGCTTTCTTT
once | TRBJ1-6 | - | TRBV19 | CASSMYSDYNSPLHF | TGTGCCAGTAGTATGTACAGCGATTATAATTCACCCCTCCACTTT
- | TRBJ2-2 | - | TRBV9 | CASSVNTGELFF | TGTGCCAGCAGCGTTAACACCGGGGAGCTGTTTTTT
- | TRBJ1-1 | - | TRBV7-9 | CASSFRSAGENTEAFF | TGTGCCAGCAGCTTTCGGAGTGCAGGGGAGAACACTGAAGCTTTCTTT
- | TRBJ2-7 | TRBD1 | TRBV7-2 | CASSSPQGRLGYEQYF | TGTGCCAGCAGCAGTCCACAGGGGCGGCTGGGCTACGAGCAGTACTTC
- | TRBJ2-7 | TRBD2 | TRBV6-1 | CASSEGGGTYEQYF | TGTGCCAGCAGTGAGGGCGGGGGGACCTACGAGCAGTACTTC
- | TRBJ2-3 | - | TRBV7-9 | CASSSSGTQRGNTQYF | TGTGCCAGCAGCTCCTCCGGGACGCAAAGAGGAAATACGCAGTATTTT
- | TRBJ2-3 | - | TRBV6-4 | CASSESWSTDTQYF | TGTGCCAGCAGTGAAAGTTGGAGCACAGATACGCAGTATTTT
few | TRBJ2-6 | - | TRBV5-4 | CASSLRDSNSGANVLTF | TGTGCCAGCAGCTTACGGGACTCAAACTCTGGGGCCAACGTCCTGACTTTC
few | TRBJ1-6 | - | TRBV7-9 | CASSRRQMVNSPLHF | TGTGCCAGCAGCAGAAGACAGATGGTAAATTCACCCCTCCACTTT
few | TRBJ2-1 | - | TRBV30 | CAWSTWGAYNEQFF | TGTGCCTGGAGTACGTGGGGCGCATACAATGAGCAGTTCTTC
- | TRBJ2-7 | TRBD1 | TRBV29-1 | CSFKSGTAYEQYF | TGCAGCTTCAAATCCGGGACAGCCTACGAGCAGTACTTC
- | TRBJ2-1 | - | TRBV6-5 | CASSYSWLRVNEQFF | TGTGCCAGCAGTTACTCGTGGCTGAGGGTCAATGAGCAGTTCTTC
- | TRBJ1-2 | - | TRBV4-2 | CASSQPQGCYGYTF | TGTGCCAGCAGCCAACCCCAGGGCTGCTATGGCTACACCTTC
few | TRBJ1-5 | - | TRBV18 | CASSPLEDQPQHF | TGTGCCAGCTCACCTTTGGAGGATCAGCCCCAGCATTTT
- | TRBJ1-2 | TRBD1 | TRBV5-1 | CASSSTDRGGGYTF | TGCGCCAGCAGCTCTACAGACAGGGGAGGAGGCTACACCTTC
- | TRBJ2-7 | - | TRBV18 | CASSPPGRSSYEQYF | TGTGCCAGCTCACCCCCGGGAAGGAGCTCCTACGAGCAGTACTTC
- | TRBJ2-7 | - | TRBV20-1 | CSARRGYEQYF | TGCAGTGCTAGGAGGGGATACGAGCAGTACTTC
- | TRBJ2-7 | - | TRBV6-5 | CASFLRKGGMYEQYF | TGTGCCAGCTTCCTCCGAAAGGGTGGTATGTACGAGCAGTACTTC
few | TRBJ1-5 | TRBD1 | TRBV19 | CASGDRRGQPQHF | TGTGCCTCAGGGGACAGGCGCGGTCAGCCCCAGCATTTT
- | TRBJ2-6 | TRBD1 | TRBV9 | CASSVSGDRSSWANVLTF | TGTGCCAGCAGCGTTAGTGGGGACAGGTCCTCCTGGGCCAACGTCCTGACTTTC
- | TRBJ1-2 | - | TRBV7-9 | CASSFQAQIYGYTF | TGTGCCAGCAGCTTTCAGGCACAGATATATGGCTACACCTTC
- | TRBJ1-2 | - | TRBV19 | CASNPKQTGRPYGYTF | TGTGCCAGTAATCCGAAACAGACAGGCAGACCCTATGGCTACACCTTC
- | TRBJ2-1 | - | TRBV6-5 | CASRVGGAIVGEQFF | TGTGCCAGCAGGGTGGGGGGGGCGATAGTTGGTGAGCAGTTCTTC
- | TRBJ1-6 | - | TRBV6-5 | CASSHTGSYNSPLHF | TGTGCCAGCAGCCATACGGGTTCCTATAATTCACCCCTCCACTTT
once | TRBJ1-3 | TRBD1 | TRBV18 | CASSRGTASGNTIYF | TGTGCCAGCTCACGGGGGACAGCCTCTGGAAACACCATATATTTT
- | TRBJ2-3 | - | TRBV2 | CASTRTTYDTQYF | TGTGCCAGCACTCGGACTACTTACGATACGCAGTATTTT
- | TRBJ2-7 | TRBD1 | TRBV9 | CASSVQGAGGEQYF | TGTGCCAGCAGCGTACAGGGGGCAGGGGGCGAGCAGTACTTC
- | TRBJ1-1 | - | TRBV6-4 | CASSDEWGFEAFF | TGTGCCAGCAGTGACGAATGGGGATTTGAAGCTTTCTTT